This T cell receptor (beta chain) is from a study of blood T cell repertoires in COVID-19. Study in general: The United States, Italy and Spain provided the acute and convalescent COVID-19 samples.

Sequencing was performed with immunoSEQ multiplex PCR; in TCRdb, only in-frame clones are kept and a portion is missing. The profile shows around 270,000 clones, around 84% of them singletons. This CDR3 region has 15 residues. Germline assignment: CDR1 SGHNT and CDR2 YYREEE (reference sequence). V dropped 2 bases and J dropped 9 bases, with 15 bases sitting between them. The V call is TRBV5-4, the J call TRBJ1-6, with D perhaps matching TRBD1 (5 bases). The sequenced material came from peripheral blood. This clonotype was sampled from a middle-aged woman who had recovered from COVID-19. DNA of the CDR3: TGTGCCAGCAGCTTTGGCAGGGCCGCCGGTTCACCCCTCCACTTT. This codes for CASSFGRAAGSPLHF.